What follows are 17 T cell receptor beta chains derived from one specimen sequenced in a study of cytomegalovirus exposure and HLA in healthy donors. Here immunoSEQ multiplex PCR was the method, and the copy in TCRdb shows in-frame clones only, minus some. The sample lists more than 300,000 clones; around 86% were seen once. What was sequenced was PBMCs. The receptors stem from a woman aged 18-29 years in good health and CMV-seronegative.

The V and J genes are TRBV6-1 and TRBJ1-2; unclear D gene. There are 13 residues in the CDR3. V shed 5 bases and J shed 4 bases, with 11 bases lying between them. The germline gives CDR1 MNHNS, CDR2 SASEGT. This chain's CDR3 is CASSPARGYGYTF. DNA for the CDR3: TGTGCCAGCAGTCCGGCACGGGGCTATGGCTACACCTTC.

This clone was detected only once. The chain recombines TRBV27 with TRBJ2-7, with D unresolved. V was pared by 1 base and J by 6 bases, with 16 bases between. This CDR3 comprises 15 residues. Germline CDR1 is MNHEY and CDR2 is SMNVEV (reference sequence). The CDR3 DNA is TGTGCCAGCAGTTTATTGACTGTAGGTGGCTCCGAGCAGTACTTC. Its translation: CASSLLTVGGSEQYF.

V and J are TRBV12-5 and TRBJ2-2; 8 nucleotides align to TRBD1. The CDR3 spans 14 residues. With 6 bases clipped from V and 7 bases from J, the junction kept 7 bases outside the gene matches. From germline, CDR1 is LGHNT and CDR2 FRNRAP. The CDR3 reads CASGPLGQGGELFF. DNA of the CDR3: TGTGCTAGTGGCCCGCTCGGACAGGGCGGGGAGCTGTTTTTT.

V and J are TRBV7-8 and TRBJ2-2; D is unresolved. CDR3 length: 17 residues. CDR1 is SGHVS and CDR2 is FQNEAQ in the germline V gene. With 5 bases removed from V and 7 bases from J, the gap between germline ends came to 23 bases. The CDR3 reads CASSQLRVLSLDGELFF. DNA of the CDR3: TGTGCCAGCAGCCAACTCCGGGTATTATCTCTAGACGGGGAGCTGTTTTTT.

The genes are TRBV9 and TRBJ2-1, with D possibly TRBD2 on 6 matching bases. The ends were cut back, 7 bases at V and 9 bases at J, with 11 bases in the middle. The CDR3 runs to 11 residues. The germline CDR1 and CDR2 sequences are SGDLS and YYNGEE. The DNA for the CDR3 is TGTGCCAGCGGGAACGGGGGTGAGCAGTTCTTC. Translating it yields CASGNGGEQFF.

This chain joins TRBV5-1 and TRBJ2-7; TRBD2 matches at 10 bases. The CDR3 runs to 15 residues. V dropped 5 bases and J dropped 0; count of bases not matched to a gene: 5. The germline gives CDR1 SGHRS, CDR2 YFSETQ. CDR3 loop: CASSLLAGSSYEQYF. In nucleotides, the CDR3 is TGCGCCAGCAGTTTACTAGCGGGAAGCTCCTACGAGCAGTACTTC.

This clone was seen a few times. Other DNA sequences in the same sample also yield this CDR3. Here the CDR3 DNA reads TGTGCCAGCAGTTTACAGGGGGGCTATGGCTACACCTTC. The encoded protein is CASSLQGGYGYTF. The rearrangement joins TRBV27 to TRBJ1-2, with 7 bases identical to TRBD1. The V segment lost 2 bases and the J segment 4 bases; nucleotides outside the gene matches: 1. This CDR3 is 13 amino acids long. Germline CDR1 is MNHEY and CDR2 is SMNVEV (reference sequence).

The chain couples TRBV4-1 to TRBJ2-1; D gene unclear. Germline loops: CDR1 MGHRA, CDR2 YSYEKL. The V and J ends lost 1 base and 3 bases respectively, with 13 bases between them. The CDR3 contains 16 residues. DNA of the CDR3: TGCGCCAGCAGCCAAGTTCAGCCAGGCGACTACAATGAGCAGTTCTTC. It encodes CASSQVQPGDYNEQFF.

CDR3 sequence reads: CASSVGASPTVSTEAFF. As DNA, the CDR3 is TGTGCCAGCAGCGTAGGGGCCTCTCCGACGGTAAGCACTGAAGCTTTCTTT. V usage is TRBV9 and J usage is TRBJ1-1; D is undetermined. Germline CDR1 and CDR2: SGDLS and YYNGEE. Trimming left V 0 bases short and J 4 bases short, with 19 bases between. The CDR3 is 17 residues long.

The chain recombines TRBV4-2 with TRBJ1-1; the D is unclear. Germline CDR1 LGHNA, CDR2 YNFKEQ. Trimming left V 1 base short and J 3 bases short, with 12 bases between. This CDR3 is built from 15 residues. The CDR3 DNA follows: TGTGCCAGCAGCCAAGGGGAGGTACTACACACTGAAGCTTTCTTT. This encodes CASSQGEVLHTEAFF.

The chain couples TRBV18 to TRBJ2-1; 11 nucleotides align to TRBD2. The CDR3 is made up of 15 amino acids. Germline loops: CDR1 KGHSH, CDR2 LQKENI. Trimming took 3 bases from V and 8 from J; bases not matched to a gene: 6. The CDR3 DNA reads as TGTGCCAGCTCACCTCCTAGCGGGAGGAGAGATGAGCAGTTCTTC. This encodes CASSPPSGRRDEQFF.

This clone has a single count. The chain couples TRBV28 to TRBJ2-7; TRBD2 is a possible D gene (6 bases). The CDR3 contains 13 residues. Between the trimmed V and J ends, which lost 4 bases and 7 bases, there was a span of 14 bases. CDR1 and CDR2 from the germline V gene are MDHEN and SYDVKM. The CDR3: CASSSGGLTEQYF. CDR3 nucleotide sequence: TGTGCCAGCAGTTCCGGGGGTCTTACGGAGCAGTACTTC.

The chain links TRBV10-3 to TRBJ1-2; 8 bases fit TRBD1. With 10 bases clipped from V and 3 bases from J, the junction kept 4 bases outside the gene matches. The germline CDR1 and CDR2 sequences are ENHRY and SYGVKD. This CDR3 contains 12 residues. CDR3 coding DNA: TGTGCCACCGGACAGGGAGACTATGGCTACACCTTC. Protein: CATGQGDYGYTF.

This sequence joins TRBV11-1 and TRBJ2-5; D call uncertain. CDR1 is SGHAT and CDR2 is FQDESV in the germline V gene (reference sequence). The ends were cut back, 1 base at V and 4 bases at J, with 7 bases in the middle. There are 13 residues in the CDR3. CDR3 sequence reads: CASSLGLRETQYF. CDR3 nucleotide sequence: TGTGCCAGCAGCTTAGGGCTCAGAGAGACCCAGTACTTC.

This chain links TRBV5-1 with TRBJ2-5; 10 positions match TRBD1. The germline CDR1 and CDR2 sequences are SGHRS and YFSETQ. V shed 4 bases, J shed 3 bases, and the junction held 9 bases outside the gene matches. There are 16 residues in the CDR3. CDR3 in DNA: TGCGCCAGCAGCATTATTCCGGGACAGGGGAAAGAGACCCAGTACTTC. Translating it yields CASSIIPGQGKETQYF.

V is TRBV5-6 and J is TRBJ2-3, with 7 bases aligning to TRBD2. Germline trimming cut 4 bases from V and 1 base from J; bases unmatched to any gene: 15. The CDR3 is 18 residues long. Looked up from germline, CDR1 is SGHDT and CDR2 is YYEEEE. CDR3 region: CASSPRLLLAHRTDTQYF. The DNA for the CDR3 is TGTGCCAGCAGCCCAAGACTCTTACTAGCGCACCGCACAGATACGCAGTATTTT.

V is TRBV12-5 and J is TRBJ2-7, with TRBD1 matching 8 bases. Trimming removed 1 base from V and 4 bases from J; junction bases left unmatched: 3. This CDR3 region has 14 residues. CDR1 is LGHNT and CDR2 is FRNRAP in the germline V gene. Here the CDR3 DNA reads TGTGCTAGTGGTTTGGGACAGGGGCTGTACGAGCAGTACTTC. It codes for CASGLGQGLYEQYF.